This TCR beta chain was profiled in a study of blood T cell repertoires in COVID-19. For the study at large: The United States, Italy and Spain were the sources of the acute and convalescent COVID-19 samples.

Recruits, aged roughly 18 to 89 years, lived in 24 US areas. People in the exposed group encountered a COVID-19 case within 2 weeks before entering the study. The method was immunoSEQ multiplex PCR; TCRdb's version includes in-frame clones alone and lacks a portion of them. There are about 430,000 clones in the sample; about 88% occur only once, and approximately 1.5% lies in the top ten. V dropped 7 bases and J dropped 1 base, with 14 bases sitting between them. Germline V gene lookup returns CDR1 MNHNY and CDR2 SVGAGI (reference sequence). The CDR3 totals 14 residues. The sequence was obtained from a woman under 30 who had been exposed to COVID-19. Sequencing input: PBMCs or T cells enriched from blood (not recorded which). The chain employs TRBV6-6 and TRBJ2-7; D is possibly TRBD2 (7 bases). The CDR3 bases are TGTGCCAGCACCTACGGGGGGCCTTCCTACGAGCAGTACTTC. This translates into CASTYGGPSYEQYF.